This T cell receptor beta chain was sequenced for a study of molecular identifiers for immune sequencing clone quantification. About the research overall: The replicate experiment used RNA from approximately 20,000 or 100,000 naive CD8 cells. This RNA was split into five aliquots, and four of them were sequenced.

This clonotype was seen at least ten times. TCRdb re-derived calls from the PCR reads in MiXCR, one entry per CDR3 protein. In the table there are about 60,000 distinct CDR3 sequences, about a sixth of which are singletons. Trimming at V came to 4 bases and at J to 6 bases, leaving 6 bases not matched to a gene. The CDR3 is made up of 12 amino acids. Per germline, CDR1 SQVTM and CDR2 ANQGSEA. The sequence came from a human donor in good health. Some libraries in this study had Jurkat cell RNA spiked in. The sequenced sample was naive CD8+ T cells from blood, with Jurkat cell RNA spiked in. Noted subset: FACS-sorted CD8+CD4-CCR7+CD45RA+ naive T cells. The chain recombines TRBV29-1 with TRBJ2-7; 7 bases match TRBD2. This CDR3 is CSVVGRASEQYF. The CDR3 coding sequence is TGCAGCGTTGTGGGGAGGGCATCCGAGCAGTACTTC.